Shown below are 24 T cell receptor beta chains from a single sample sequenced in a study of T cells in Graves' hyperthyroidism and ophthalmopathy. The CDR3 regions of TCR beta were amplified from RNA transcripts. The primer set for the first-round RT-PCR of the TCR CDR3 was HTBI. Via MiXCR, TCRdb re-called the multiplex PCR reads, giving one row per CDR3 protein. The repertoire holds approximately 590,000 distinct CDR3 sequences, with about 15% as singletons. Sequenced material: blood. The source of these receptors is a woman aged 30 to 39 with Graves' hyperthyroidism.

Ten or more counts support this clonotype. The chain combines TRBV3-1 with TRBJ1-1; D unresolved. The CDR3 loop spans 14 amino acids. V was shortened by 4 bases and J by 1 base, with 10 bases between the two germline ends. The V gene's germline CDR1 is LGHDT and CDR2 YNNKEL (reference sequence). The CDR3 is CASSPSDRNTEAFF. In DNA, the CDR3 is TGTGCCAGCAGCCCGTCAGATCGGAACACTGAAGCTTTCTTT. The entire variable domain, with the rest obtained from reference TRBV3-1 and TRBJ1-1, is as follows: DTAVSQTPKYLVTQMGNDKSIKCEQNLGHDTMYWYKQDSKKFLKIMFSYNNKELIINETVPNRFSPKSPDKAHLNLHINSLELGDSAVYFCASSPSDRNTEAFFGQGTRLTVV.

The genes are TRBV5-1 and TRBJ2-3; 12 bases map to TRBD2. With 1 base clipped from V and 2 bases from J, the junction kept 5 bases outside the gene matches. Per germline, CDR1 SGHRS and CDR2 YFSETQ. The CDR3 length is 17 residues. The CDR3 sequence is CASSLLLAGGFTDTQYF. CDR3 in DNA: TGCGCCAGCAGCTTGTTGCTAGCGGGAGGGTTCACAGATACGCAGTATTTT.

This sequence joins TRBV19 and TRBJ2-3; 9 bases match TRBD2. V was pared by 6 bases and J by 3 bases, with 10 bases of the junction left unmatched. Germline CDR1 LNHDA, CDR2 SQIVND (reference sequence). CDR3 length: 16 amino acids. As DNA, the CDR3 is TGTGCCAGTAGCCCGAGGAGGAGCGGGAGGACAGATACGCAGTATTTT. Translated: CASSPRRSGRTDTQYF.

This clonotype came up a few times. An end of the junction does not agree with germline; a read error may underlie this. The chain carries TRBV27 and TRBJ2-7; no clear D. This CDR3 has 12 amino acids. The V gene's germline CDR1 is MNHEY and CDR2 SMNVEV (reference sequence). The CDR3 is CASSPTPYEQHF. In DNA form, the CDR3 reads TGTGCCAGCAGTCCAACCCCCTACGAGCAGCACTTC.

This clonotype was observed a handful of times. The chain joins TRBV5-6 to TRBJ2-5; 9 positions match TRBD2. V trimming: 6 bases; J trimming: 2 bases; junction bases outside the gene matches: 8. This CDR3 is built from 15 residues. Germline assignment: CDR1 SGHDT and CDR2 YYEEEE. The CDR3 loop reads CASIGSGRRQETQYF. The CDR3, as DNA: TGTGCCAGCATCGGTAGCGGGAGAAGACAAGAGACCCAGTACTTC.

This clonotype was observed a few times. CDR3 amino acids: CASSYLDATNEKLFF. The CDR3 bases are TGTGCCAGCAGTTACCTCGACGCAACTAATGAAAAACTGTTTTTT. This chain joins TRBV6-2 or TRBV6-3 and TRBJ1-4, with unresolved D. Trimming stripped 2 bases from V and 0 bases from J, with 7 bases between. The germline V gene encodes CDR1 MNHEY and CDR2 SVGEGT. This CDR3 has 15 amino acids.

Many counts were recorded for this clonotype. The chain combines TRBV29-1 with TRBJ2-1; the D gene could be TRBD1 or TRBD2 (6 bases each). Germline V gene lookup returns CDR1 SQVTM and CDR2 ANQGSEA. This CDR3 is 16 amino acids long. V lost 0 bases to trimming and J lost 4 bases, with 16 bases between them. CDR3 nucleotides: TGCAGCGTTGAAGATCGGCATACAGGGAGGTACAATGAGCAGTTCTTC. This gives the protein CSVEDRHTGRYNEQFF.

This clonotype was found many times. The CDR3 sequence is CASSLQAGDPYNEQFF. CDR3 in DNA: TGTGCCAGCAGTCTGCAAGCGGGAGACCCCTACAATGAGCAGTTCTTC. The rearrangement uses TRBV11-1 and TRBJ2-1, with TRBD2 matching 8 bases. The CDR3 totals 16 residues. In germline, CDR1 is SGHAT, CDR2 FQDESV (reference sequence). The junction had 9 bases not matched to a gene; V was cut back by 6 bases and J by 2 bases.

The V call is TRBV20-1, the J call TRBJ2-3; D not resolved. This CDR3 contains 15 residues. Per germline, CDR1 DFQATT and CDR2 SNEGSKA (reference sequence). Trimming pared 0 bases from V and 2 bases from J, leaving 12 bases between. CDR3 coding DNA: TGCAGTGCTAGAGATACTCGGGCGGCCACAGATACGCAGTATTTT. This gives the protein CSARDTRAATDTQYF.

This clonotype was observed a handful of times. V usage is TRBV4-1 and J usage is TRBJ2-7; TRBD1 matches 7 bases. Trimming at V came to 2 bases and at J to 6 bases, leaving 10 bases not matched to a gene. Germline assignment: CDR1 MGHRA and CDR2 YSYEKL. The CDR3 length is 15 residues. The CDR3 sequence is CASSQQTRQGTEQYF. The CDR3, as DNA: TGCGCCAGCAGCCAACAAACAAGACAGGGTACCGAGCAGTACTTC.

This clonotype was recorded many times. The V and J genes are TRBV3-1 and TRBJ2-7; D might be TRBD2 (6 bases). Trimming shortened V by 8 bases and J by 1 base, and 15 bases separated the two germline ends. Germline CDR1 LGHDT, CDR2 YNNKEL (reference sequence). The CDR3 consists of 14 residues. CDR3 in DNA: TGTGCCAGCGGGGGGAACGAGCCGTCCTACGAGCAGTACTTC. Encoded protein: CASGGNEPSYEQYF.

This clonotype was detected only a few times. The chain has TRBV20-1 and TRBJ2-2; 9 bases are shared with TRBD1. V was pared by 4 bases and J by 4 bases, with 4 bases of the junction left unmatched. The CDR3 extends over 14 amino acids. Germline V lookup: CDR1 DFQATT, CDR2 SNEGSKA (reference sequence). CDR3 nucleotides: TGCAGTGCTACCCGGGACAGGGTCACCGGGGAGCTGTTTTTT. Translating it yields CSATRDRVTGELFF.

This clonotype was picked up many times. V and J are TRBV30 and TRBJ1-1; no clear D gene. Trimming left V 7 bases short and J 2 bases short, with 14 bases between. Germline values: CDR1 GTSNPN, CDR2 SVGIG (reference sequence). The CDR3 extends over 13 amino acids. The CDR3 protein is CASLRTANTEAFF. The CDR3 nucleotides are TGTGCCTCCCTTAGGACGGCCAACACTGAAGCTTTCTTT. Variable domain in full (rest from reference TRBV30 and TRBJ1-1): SQTIHQWPATLVQPVGSPLSLECTVEGTSNPNLYWYRQAAGRGLQLLFYSVGIGQISSEVPQNLSASRPQDRQFILSSKKLLLSDSGFYLCASLRTANTEAFFGQGTRLTVV.

This clonotype came up a few times. The rearrangement joins TRBV30 to TRBJ2-3, with 16 bases that match TRBD2. The CDR3 length is 17 residues. The germline CDR1 and CDR2 sequences are GTSNPN and SVGIG (reference sequence). The trim removed 4 bases at V and 6 bases at J, leaving 10 bases unmatched. DNA for the CDR3: TGTGCCTGGACCCCGGGACTAGCGGGAGGGCCATCTGATACGCAGTATTTT. Translated, it gives CAWTPGLAGGPSDTQYF. Using reference TRBV30 and TRBJ2-3 for the parts outside the CDR3, the full variable domain is SQTIHQWPATLVQPVGSPLSLECTVEGTSNPNLYWYRQAAGRGLQLLFYSVGIGQISSEVPQNLSASRPQDRQFILSSKKLLLSDSGFYLCAWTPGLAGGPSDTQYFGPGTRLTVL.

This clonotype was counted at least ten times. The genes are TRBV7-2 and TRBJ2-1, with D perhaps TRBD2 (5 bases). This CDR3 is built from 14 residues. Trimming removed 5 bases at V and 3 bases at J, with 11 bases between. Germline loops: CDR1 SGHTA, CDR2 FQGNSA. The CDR3 here is CASSVTTSYNEQFF. The DNA for the CDR3 is TGTGCCAGCAGCGTGACTACAAGCTACAATGAGCAGTTCTTC.

The V call is TRBV5-6, the J call TRBJ2-1; 11 bases are shared with TRBD2. The ends lost 0 bases at V and 4 bases at J; junction bases unmatched: 3. Germline CDR1 SGHDT, CDR2 YYEEEE. The CDR3 contains 16 residues. DNA of the CDR3: TGTGCCAGCAGCTTGGAGGCTAGCGGGGGGTACAATGAGCAGTTCTTC. Translation gives CASSLEASGGYNEQFF.

This clonotype was observed at least ten times. This rearrangement joins TRBV6-1 to TRBJ2-7; D perhaps matches TRBD1 (5 bases). The CDR3 extends over 12 amino acids. Germline V gives CDR1 MNHNS, CDR2 SASEGT. V was clipped by 6 bases and J by 2 bases, with 8 bases between them. CDR3 residues: CASRDSPYEQYF. CDR3 in DNA: TGTGCCAGCAGAGACAGCCCCTACGAGCAGTACTTC.

Ten or more counts support this clonotype. The rearrangement joins TRBV28 to TRBJ2-4, with 8 bases matching TRBD2. V lost 8 bases and J lost 1; bases outside the gene matches: 10. CDR3 length: 16 residues. Germline V gene lookup returns CDR1 MDHEN and CDR2 SYDVKM. The CDR3 nucleotides read TGTGCCAGCGGGCCGGGAGGGCCGGGCGCCAAAAACATTCAGTACTTC. This encodes CASGPGGPGAKNIQYF.

V is TRBV29-1 and J is TRBJ2-3; 9 nucleotides line up with TRBD2. The trim removed 6 bases at V and 4 bases at J, leaving 11 bases unmatched. Germline CDR1 and CDR2: SQVTM and ANQGSEA. This CDR3 is built from 15 residues. The CDR3 loop is CSVQRTSENSDTQYF. DNA for the CDR3: TGCAGCGTCCAAAGGACTAGCGAGAACTCAGATACGCAGTATTTT.

This clonotype was recorded a few times. The CDR3 end shows no conserved phenylalanine or tryptophan, and so a read error is likely. V is TRBV2 and J is TRBJ1-5; a weak D match, TRBD1 (5 bases). The germline CDR1 and CDR2 sequences are SNHLY and FYNNEI. Trimming took off 7 bases at V and 3 bases at J, with 10 bases between the two ends. This CDR3 contains 13 residues. CDR3 in DNA: TGTGCCAGCACGCAAGGGACCAATCAGCCCCAGCATCTT. Translated: CASTQGTNQPQHL.

This clonotype was detected only a few times. The V call is TRBV7-2, the J call TRBJ1-5; 9 bases agree with TRBD1. The CDR3 length is 15 residues. V trimming: 2 bases; J trimming: 3 bases; junction bases outside the gene matches: 2. Germline values: CDR1 SGHTA, CDR2 FQGNSA. The CDR3, as DNA: TGTGCCAGCAGCTTAACAGGGGGCTACAATCAGCCCCAGCATTTT. Its translation: CASSLTGGYNQPQHF.

The chain employs TRBV9 and TRBJ1-1; D not resolved. CDR3 length: 14 residues. Germline-derived CDR1 and CDR2 are SGDLS and YYNGEE. Trimming left V 5 bases short and J 4 bases short, with 15 bases between. The DNA of the CDR3 is TGTGCCAGCAGTGATGATGGGTTCGGCACTGAAGCTTTCTTT. Protein: CASSDDGFGTEAFF.

The table lists this clonotype with many counts. V and J are TRBV4-1 and TRBJ1-1; D is undetermined. Germline CDR1 and CDR2: MGHRA and YSYEKL. V lost 1 base, J lost 0 bases, and 12 bases lay in between. The length of the CDR3 is 16 residues. The CDR3 reads CASSQGLSTVNTEAFF. DNA for the CDR3: TGCGCCAGCAGCCAAGGGTTGAGCACCGTGAACACTGAAGCTTTCTTT.

In its sample, this clonotype was seen many times. V gene TRBV7-6 combines with J gene TRBJ2-3; unclear D gene. The germline gives CDR1 SGHVS, CDR2 FNYEAQ. The CDR3 has 15 residues. Between the trimmed V and J ends, which lost 2 bases and 1 base, there was a span of 10 bases. Written as DNA, the CDR3 is TGTGCCAGCAGCTTAAGGGTTTTAGGCACAGATACGCAGTATTTT. Its protein is CASSLRVLGTDTQYF.